This TCR beta chain was sequenced for a study of Graves' ophthalmopathy and Graves' hyperthyroidism. Study-level background: Peripheral blood (taken before any treatment) was collected at initial diagnosis.

Trimming cost V 5 bases and J 4 bases, with 15 bases left between them. The CDR3 covers 14 residues. The germline CDR1 and CDR2 sequences are SGHAT and FQNNGV. This clonotype appeared many times. Amplification targeted the TCR beta CDR3 regions, with RNA transcripts as the source material. An initial RT-PCR round employing HTBI primers preceded a second-round multiplex PCR. MiXCR, applied by TCRdb to the multiplex PCR reads, yields one record per CDR3 protein. The sample yields 300,000 to 400,000 distinct CDR3 sequences, roughly a sixth seen once. The receptor comes from an adult man with Graves' ophthalmopathy. The chain links TRBV11-2 to TRBJ2-7; tentative D call: TRBD2 (5 bases). The sample consisted of peripheral blood. The CDR3 region is CASSTRLGVYEQYF. The DNA for the CDR3 is TGTGCCAGCAGCACCCGTCTCGGGGTTTACGAGCAGTACTTC.